These T cell receptor beta chains were read from a single sample in a study of T-cell reconstitution after alpha-beta-depleted transplantation in children. TCRdb re-called the PCR reads with MiXCR, one entry per CDR3 protein. This sample yields 150,000 to 200,000 distinct CDR3 sequences, of which roughly 6.8% are seen a single time; 3% belongs to the top ten. Sequencing used PBMCs from the stem cell graft donor, obtained from the stem cell graft. The receptors stem from a human donor who donated a stem cell graft to a child with Wiskott-Aldrich syndrome. Both conserved end residues are part of each CDR3. The D gene is left open where the match is weak. Clone size is stated in some rows and not others, as once, few, many or a class when expanded.

TRBJ2-1,TRBV20-1,NA,NA,CSAPRDPNEQFF,TGCAGTGCTCCCCGGGACCCCAATGAGCAGTTCTTC
TRBJ1-5,TRBV20-1,NA,many,CSARDRRDPGPQHF,TGCAGTGCTAGAGATCGGAGGGACCCGGGGCCCCAGCATTTT
TRBJ2-1,TRBV6-5,TRBD2,many,CASSLLGPAGAGEQFF,TGTGCCAGCAGCCTTCTAGGGCCAGCGGGAGCCGGTGAGCAGTTCTTC
TRBJ2-1,TRBV12-3/TRBV12-4,NA,many,CASSPLLRSSYNEQFF,TGTGCCAGCAGCCCCCTTTTAAGGTCCTCTTACAATGAGCAGTTCTTC
TRBJ2-7,TRBV4-1,NA,many,CASSQEHVSSYEQYF,TGCGCCAGCAGCCAAGAACACGTGAGCTCCTACGAGCAGTACTTC
TRBJ2-2,TRBV4-3,TRBD2,many,CASRPGTTDTGELFF,TGCGCCAGCAGACCCGGGACTACAGACACCGGGGAGCTGTTTTTT
TRBJ1-5,TRBV12-3/TRBV12-4,TRBD1,many,CASTNRGERNQPQHF,TGTGCCAGCACCAACAGGGGTGAGCGCAATCAGCCCCAGCATTTT
TRBJ2-3,TRBV29-1,NA,many,CSVEDQQASWVADTQYF,TGCAGCGTTGAAGATCAACAGGCCTCCTGGGTAGCAGATACGCAGTATTTT
TRBJ2-2,TRBV7-2,TRBD1,NA,CASRPTGTGVTGELFF,TGTGCCAGCAGGCCTACCGGGACAGGGGTCACCGGGGAGCTGTTTTTT
TRBJ2-1,TRBV30,NA,many,CAWSTGQFPQFF,TGTGCCTGGTCGACAGGACAATTCCCGCAGTTCTTC
TRBJ1-3,TRBV7-9,NA,NA,CASSLEGVVRNTIYF,TGTGCCAGCAGCTTAGAGGGGGTCGTCAGAAACACCATATATTTT
TRBJ2-3,TRBV11-1,NA,NA,CASSDLAGATDTQYF,TGTGCCAGCAGCGACTTGGCGGGGGCCACAGATACGCAGTATTTT
TRBJ2-2,TRBV20-1,TRBD1,many,CSARATGSTGELFF,TGCAGTGCTAGGGCGACAGGGAGCACCGGGGAGCTGTTTTTT
TRBJ1-5,TRBV20-1,NA,many,CSATFTGNQPQHF,TGCAGTGCTACTTTTACAGGGAATCAGCCCCAGCATTTT
TRBJ2-5,TRBV5-1,NA,many,CASSLEWETQYF,TGCGCCAGCAGCTTGGAATGGGAGACCCAGTACTTC
TRBJ1-2,TRBV6-5,NA,few,CASRASGPIYGYTF,TGTGCCAGCAGAGCGTCCGGACCGATTTATGGCTACACCTTC
TRBJ2-5,TRBV11-2,TRBD2,many,CASSLIRTSGGYQETQYF,TGTGCCAGCAGCTTAATTCGGACTAGCGGGGGCTACCAAGAGACCCAGTACTTC
TRBJ2-3,TRBV20-1,NA,many,CSARDRALSRIDTQYF,TGCAGTGCTAGAGATCGAGCTTTATCTAGAATTGATACGCAGTATTTT
TRBJ2-2,TRBV10-1,NA,many,CASRASAQAGELFF,TGCGCCAGCAGGGCCTCGGCTCAAGCTGGGGAGCTGTTTTTT
TRBJ2-1,TRBV7-2,TRBD2,NA,CASSFSGGPYNEQFF,TGTGCCAGCAGCTTCAGCGGGGGGCCCTACAATGAGCAGTTCTTC
TRBJ2-6,TRBV11-2,TRBD1,many,CASSLDLGQGSGANVLTF,TGTGCCAGCAGCTTAGATCTGGGACAGGGCTCTGGGGCCAACGTCCTGACTTTC
TRBJ2-2,TRBV12-3/TRBV12-4,NA,many,CASTSVGSGELFF,TGTGCCAGCACCTCGGTCGGTTCCGGGGAGCTGTTTTTT
TRBJ1-2,TRBV5-1,NA,NA,CASSLEVYGDYGYTF,TGCGCCAGCAGCTTGGAGGTCTATGGGGACTATGGCTACACCTTC
TRBJ1-5,TRBV12-3/TRBV12-4,NA,many,CASSSLSGQPQHF,TGTGCCAGCAGCTCGTTATCAGGTCAGCCCCAGCATTTT
TRBJ2-7,TRBV18,TRBD1,few,CASSPGQGPKGQYF,TGTGCCAGCTCACCCGGACAGGGACCCAAGGGGCAGTACTTC
TRBJ1-1,TRBV12-3/TRBV12-4,NA,many,CASQRTGNTEAFF,TGTGCCAGCCAGAGGACGGGGAACACTGAAGCTTTCTTT
TRBJ2-7,TRBV21-1,NA,many,CASSDTGTSGRAFGEQYF,TGTGCCAGCAGCGACACTGGGACTAGCGGGAGGGCCTTTGGCGAGCAGTACTTC
TRBJ1-5,TRBV30,NA,NA,CAWSYREFQPQHF,TGTGCCTGGTCCTACAGGGAATTCCAGCCCCAGCATTTT